The 31 T cell receptor beta chains in this list originate from one sample, sequenced in a study of control samples from healthy donors and cancer patients. Data came from immunoSEQ multiplex PCR; TCRdb stores just in-frame clones and leaves some out. Among hundreds of thousands of clones listed, roughly 90% were seen once. Input material: PBMCs. Receptors were obtained from a man in his forties with head and neck cancer.

The chain combines TRBV29-1 with TRBJ2-1; possible D gene TRBD2, 7 bases. V was pared by 4 bases and J by 6 bases, with 13 bases between. This CDR3 has 13 residues. The germline V gene encodes CDR1 SQVTM and CDR2 ANQGSEA. CDR3 coding DNA: TGCAGCGTTGTGGGGGGGGCGCTCAATGAGCAGTTCTTC. It yields the protein CSVVGGALNEQFF.

This clone was seen only once. The rearrangement joins TRBV2 to TRBJ1-4, with D unclear. The CDR3 spans 14 residues. Germline V gene sequence: CDR1 SNHLY, CDR2 FYNNEI. V lost 6 bases and J 5 bases, leaving 13 bases between the germline ends. The CDR3 nucleotides read TGTGCCAGCAGGGAGGACGTGGGGAATGAAAAACTGTTTTTT. It is translated as CASREDVGNEKLFF.

The chain links TRBV5-1 to TRBJ1-5; TRBD1 aligns across 8 bases. Trimming at V came to 4 bases and at J to 5 bases, leaving 2 bases not matched to a gene. The V gene's germline CDR1 is SGHRS and CDR2 YFSETQ. The CDR3 contains 13 residues. Here the CDR3 DNA reads TGCGCCAGCAGCCTGACAGGGGATCAGCCCCAGCATTTT. The encoded protein is CASSLTGDQPQHF.

The genes are TRBV27 and TRBJ1-1, with a tentative D call TRBD1 (6 bases). The V end was cut by 2 bases, the J end by 1 base, with 8 bases between. This CDR3 has 14 residues. Germline values: CDR1 MNHEY, CDR2 SMNVEV (reference sequence). The CDR3 region is CASSLDRWNTEAFF. CDR3 coding DNA: TGTGCCAGCAGTTTAGACAGGTGGAACACTGAAGCTTTCTTT.

V is TRBV28 and J is TRBJ2-2; D remains unclear. The CDR3 spans 12 residues. Trimming removed 7 bases from V and 1 base from J, with 4 bases in between. The germline CDR1 and CDR2 sequences are MDHEN and SYDVKM. This CDR3 reads CASNRNTGELFF. Here the CDR3 DNA reads TGTGCCAGCAACCGGAACACCGGGGAGCTGTTTTTT.

The J gene is TRBJ1-2, the V gene TRBV5-6, with 10 nucleotides matching TRBD1. The V and J ends lost 4 bases and 8 bases, in that order; junction bases with no gene match: 11. This CDR3 has 15 amino acids. CDR1 is SGHDT and CDR2 is YYEEEE in the germline V gene. The CDR3 reads CASSPLPGTGVGYTF. CDR3 bases: TGTGCCAGCAGCCCCCTTCCCGGGACAGGGGTCGGCTACACCTTC.

The J gene is TRBJ1-2, the V gene TRBV6-2 or TRBV6-3, with a weak D call TRBD1 (5 bases). CDR1 is MNHEY, CDR2 SVGEGT, per germline. V was trimmed by 2 bases and J by 2 bases, leaving 9 bases between them. This CDR3 region has 14 residues. The CDR3 protein is CASSYGTANYGYTF. The CDR3 coding sequence is TGTGCCAGCAGTTACGGGACGGCAAACTATGGCTACACCTTC.

The chain employs TRBV27 and TRBJ1-4; D might be TRBD1 (6 bases). There are 14 residues in the CDR3. The germline V gene encodes CDR1 MNHEY and CDR2 SMNVEV (reference sequence). V lost 4 bases and J 4 bases, leaving 10 bases between the germline ends. Here the CDR3 reads CASSSRGLNEKLFF. DNA for the CDR3: TGTGCCAGCAGTTCTCGGGGGCTTAATGAAAAACTGTTTTTT.

This clone was observed once. V gene TRBV3-1 (or the pseudogene TRBV3-2) combines with J gene TRBJ2-3; 8 bases map to TRBD2. Looked up from germline, CDR1 is LGHDT and CDR2 is YNNKEL (reference sequence). This CDR3 is 16 amino acids long. The junction had 8 bases not matched to a gene; V was cut back by 2 bases and J by 4 bases. DNA of the CDR3: TGTGCCAGCAGCCAATGGCAAGCGGGAGTCCCAGATACGCAGTATTTT. Residues: CASSQWQAGVPDTQYF.

In DNA form, the CDR3 reads TGTGCCATCAGTGAGGGACAGACCTTCAATGAGCAGTTCTTC. This encodes CAISEGQTFNEQFF. The rearrangement uses TRBV10-3 and TRBJ2-1, with a tentative D call TRBD1 (6 bases). Germline-derived CDR1 and CDR2 are ENHRY and SYGVKD. Deletions cut 2 bases from V and 6 bases from J, with 11 bases between. CDR3 length: 14 residues.

This clone was recorded once. CDR3 nucleotide sequence: TGTGCCAGCAGCTTAGTGGTCTCGGGAGGAAACACCATATATTTT. Translation: CASSLVVSGGNTIYF. V and J are TRBV7-2 and TRBJ1-3; D gene unclear. V was trimmed by 1 base and J by 4 bases, leaving 11 bases between them. Germline CDR1 SGHTA, CDR2 FQGNSA. The CDR3 is 15 residues long. The variable domain in full, completed from reference TRBV7-2 and TRBJ1-3, reads GAGVSQSPSNKVTEKGKDVELRCDPISGHTALYWYRQSLGQGLEFLIYFQGNSAPDKSGLPSDRFSAERTGGSVSTLTIQRTQQEDSAVYLCASSLVVSGGNTIYFGEGSWLTVV.

J is TRBJ1-5 and V is TRBV6-6, with 7 positions matching TRBD1. This CDR3 is built from 15 residues. Germline-derived CDR1 and CDR2 are MNHNY and SVGAGI (reference sequence). Trimming removed 6 bases from V and 7 bases from J; junction bases left unmatched: 12. The CDR3 nucleotides read TGTGCCAGCAGCCCTCGACAGGGAACGGGACAGCCCCAGCATTTT. Translating it yields CASSPRQGTGQPQHF.

CDR3 DNA sequence: TGTGCCAGCAGCCAAGAATCGGGGTCTGGAAACACCATATATTTT. Its protein product is CASSQESGSGNTIYF. The rearrangement uses TRBV3-1 (or the pseudogene TRBV3-2) and TRBJ1-3; D unclear. The V gene's germline CDR1 is LGHDT and CDR2 YNNKEL (reference sequence). The CDR3 has 15 amino acids. Trimming removed 0 bases from V and 1 base from J, with 7 bases in between.

The chain combines TRBV5-8 with TRBJ1-6; D is unclear. Per the germline V gene, CDR1 is SGHTS and CDR2 is YDEGEE. The V and J ends lost 6 bases and 8 bases respectively, with 18 bases between them. The CDR3 covers 15 residues. The CDR3 sequence: CASNFIPGGHSPLHF. DNA for the CDR3: TGTGCCAGCAACTTTATCCCCGGAGGGCATTCACCCCTCCACTTT.

The chain joins TRBV7-9 to TRBJ1-1, with D perhaps matching TRBD1 (6 bases). CDR1 is SEHNR and CDR2 is FQNEAQ in the germline V gene (reference sequence). V dropped 3 bases and J dropped 4 bases, with 15 bases sitting between them. The CDR3 spans 15 residues. The CDR3 loop reads CASSFRGQKGTEAFF. CDR3 in DNA: TGTGCCAGCAGCTTCAGGGGCCAAAAAGGCACTGAAGCTTTCTTT.

This chain connects TRBV9 to TRBJ1-3; 10 bases match TRBD1. This CDR3 spans 18 amino acids. Per the germline V gene, CDR1 is SGDLS and CDR2 is YYNGEE. V dropped 3 bases and J dropped 0; count of bases not matched to a gene: 9. The CDR3 coding sequence is TGTGCCAGCAGCGGGGACAGGGGCGCTATAAGCTCTGGAAACACCATATATTTT. Translating it yields CASSGDRGAISSGNTIYF. The full variable domain, completed using reference TRBV9 and TRBJ1-3, is DSGVTQTPKHLITATGQRVTLRCSPRSGDLSVYWYQQSLDQGLQFLIQYYNGEERAKGNILERFSAQQFPDLHSELNLSSLELGDSALYFCASSGDRGAISSGNTIYFGEGSWLTVV.

In DNA form, the CDR3 reads TGTGCCAGCAGTTCCGGGTGGACTGAAGCTTTCTTT. This codes for CASSSGWTEAFF. The V call is TRBV27, the J call TRBJ1-1, with D uncertain. Trimming stripped 4 bases from V and 5 bases from J, with 8 bases between. Germline loops: CDR1 MNHEY, CDR2 SMNVEV (reference sequence). The CDR3 has 12 amino acids.

In nucleotides, the CDR3 is TGTGCCAGCAGTTTAGGTCAGAAATATGGCTACACCTTC. Encoded protein: CASSLGQKYGYTF. V usage is TRBV28 and J usage is TRBJ1-2; D not certain. V dropped 2 bases and J dropped 5 bases, with 9 bases sitting between them. Germline CDR1 is MDHEN and CDR2 is SYDVKM. CDR3 length equals 13 residues.

This clone has only a few counts. This rearrangement joins TRBV28 to TRBJ2-3; tentative D call: TRBD1 (6 bases). V gave up 3 bases and J gave up 4 bases, with 14 bases separating them. Germline V CDR1 and CDR2: MDHEN, SYDVKM. CDR3 length: 15 residues. The chain's CDR3 is CASSLSRGGSDTQYF. The CDR3, as DNA: TGTGCCAGCAGTTTGTCACGTGGGGGCTCAGATACGCAGTATTTT. The full variable domain, rest sourced from reference TRBV28 and TRBJ2-3, is DVKVTQSSRYLVKRTGEKVFLECVQDMDHENMFWYRQDPGLGLRLIYFSYDVKMKEKGDIPEGYSVSREKKERFSLILESASTNQTSMYLCASSLSRGGSDTQYFGPGTRLTVL.

The chain has TRBV7-9 and TRBJ2-4; no definite D call. Germline V lookup: CDR1 SEHNR, CDR2 FQNEAQ (reference sequence). V lost 4 bases and J lost 8, with 15 bases in between. CDR3 size: 14 residues. The CDR3 reads CASSSSGPKDIQYF. The CDR3 nucleotides read TGTGCCAGCAGCTCAAGTGGGCCGAAGGACATTCAGTACTTC.

The CDR3 loop reads CASSKDRELRAFF. As DNA, the CDR3 is TGTGCCAGCAGTAAAGACAGGGAACTCAGAGCTTTCTTT. The rearrangement uses TRBV12-3 or TRBV12-4 and TRBJ1-1; 7 bases line up with TRBD1. The CDR3 sequence is 13 residues long. V was clipped by 5 bases and J by 10 bases; unmatched bases: 10.

In its sample, this clone was seen once. The chain carries TRBV5-3 and TRBJ2-7; D call uncertain. TRBV5-3 has ORF status, its function being uncertain. Between the trimmed V and J ends, which lost 0 bases and 0 bases, there was a span of 4 bases. This CDR3 has 13 residues. This CDR3 is CARSLVDSYEQYF. The CDR3 DNA reads as TGTGCCAGAAGCTTGGTGGACTCCTACGAGCAGTACTTC.

The CDR3 sequence: CASSRDAGGSSYEQYF. The CDR3 coding sequence is TGCGCCAGCAGCCGGGACGCAGGGGGGAGCTCCTACGAGCAGTACTTC. The V call is TRBV4-1, the J call TRBJ2-7; a weak D match, TRBD1 (7 bases). V was clipped by 4 bases and J by 0 bases, with 16 bases between them. CDR3 size: 16 residues. Germline V lookup: CDR1 MGHRA, CDR2 YSYEKL.

This chain joins TRBV2 and TRBJ1-2, with D possibly matching TRBD1 (5 bases). From germline, CDR1 is SNHLY and CDR2 FYNNEI. The V end was cut by 11 bases, the J end by 4 bases, with 20 bases between. The CDR3 runs to 14 residues. For the CDR3, the DNA is TGTGCCGGGGGAACGGGACGGAGTTTCTATGGCTACACCTTC. It yields the protein CAGGTGRSFYGYTF. The complete variable domain, with remaining parts taken from reference TRBV2 and TRBJ1-2, reads EPEVTQTPSHQVTQMGQEVILRCVPISNHLYFYWYRQILGQKVEFLVSFYNNEISEKSEIFDDQFSVERPDGSNFTLKIRSTKLEDSAMYFCAGGTGRSFYGYTFGSGTRLTVV.

The chain joins TRBV5-4 to TRBJ1-3; 9 nucleotides agree with TRBD1. Germline CDR1 reads SGHNT; CDR2 reads YYREEE (reference sequence). Trimming took 4 bases from V and 3 from J; bases not matched to a gene: 8. The CDR3 covers 16 residues. CDR3 protein: CASSMPGQGIGNTIYF. For the CDR3, the DNA is TGTGCCAGCAGCATGCCGGGACAGGGAATTGGAAACACCATATATTTT.

Notes on this clone: In the same sample, other DNA sequences code for this CDR3. The V call is TRBV5-1, the J call TRBJ2-3, with unresolved D. Germline CDR1 is SGHRS and CDR2 is YFSETQ. V was trimmed by 0 bases and J by 5 bases, leaving 4 bases between them. CDR3 length: 12 residues. In DNA form, the CDR3 reads TGCGCCAGCAGCTTGGGGGGAGATACGCAGTATTTT. Translated: CASSLGGDTQYF.

This clone came up once. The CDR3 DNA follows: TGTGCCAGCAGCTTGGGTATGGGGGAAAACACTGAAGCTTTCTTT. This encodes CASSLGMGENTEAFF. The V and J genes are TRBV5-4 and TRBJ1-1, with TRBD1 as a possible D gene (5 bases). Trimming shortened V by 0 bases and J by 2 bases, and 11 bases separated the two germline ends. Germline V gene lookup returns CDR1 SGHNT and CDR2 YYREEE (reference sequence). The CDR3 loop spans 15 amino acids.

The rearrangement uses TRBV7-2 and TRBJ1-1, with no clear D. The CDR3 contains 15 residues. The germline gives CDR1 SGHTA, CDR2 FQGNSA. V lost 4 bases and J 1 base, leaving 13 bases between the germline ends. This CDR3 is CASSSPSAGNTEAFF. The CDR3 region has the DNA TGTGCCAGCAGCTCCCCGTCGGCAGGGAACACTGAAGCTTTCTTT.

This chain links TRBV24-1 with TRBJ2-2, with TRBD1 matching over 7 bases. Germline V lookup: CDR1 KGHDR, CDR2 SFDVKD. Trimming removed 3 bases from V and 2 bases from J; junction bases left unmatched: 5. The CDR3 consists of 16 residues. CDR3 nucleotide sequence: TGTGCCACCAGTGATAATACAGGGGATAACACCGGGGAGCTGTTTTTT. It is translated as CATSDNTGDNTGELFF.

This chain connects TRBV2 to TRBJ2-7; D perhaps matches TRBD2 (7 bases). Deletions cut 4 bases from V and 7 bases from J, with 17 bases between. Germline V gene data show CDR1 as SNHLY and CDR2 as FYNNEI. The length of the CDR3 is 14 residues. The CDR3 is CASSVVGGAGEQYF. The CDR3, as DNA: TGTGCCAGCAGTGTTGTAGGGGGGGCTGGAGAGCAGTACTTC.

This clone occurred once. The V call is TRBV9, the J call TRBJ2-2; D may be TRBD2 (6 bases). This CDR3 is 14 amino acids long. Trimming removed 0 bases from V and 8 bases from J, with 11 bases in between. Germline CDR1 is SGDLS and CDR2 is YYNGEE. In nucleotides, the CDR3 is TGTGCCAGCAGCGTAGTGGCGGGAAGGGGGGAGCTGTTTTTT. Its protein product is CASSVVAGRGELFF.